The present TCR beta chain was sequenced within a study of CD8 T cells in Susac syndrome (dated by TCRdb to between 2018 and 2021). About the full investigation: Among the sequenced Susac syndrome patients, over five had clinically active disease and about eight were in clinical remission. At blood withdrawal, Susac syndrome patients were therapy-naive, treated with corticosteroids (with IVIg additionally given to some), or treated with IVIg alone. The study compared CD8+ T cell repertoire clonality among 11 to 12 healthy donors, 14 Susac syndrome patients and 15 multiple sclerosis patients. The study used repertoire sequencing to test whether antigen drove CD8+ T cell activation and differentiation in Susac syndrome. Study-wide findings and limitations: Susac syndrome CD8+ repertoires showed clonal expansion, highest in CD8+ TEMRA cells and greater in clinically active than remitting patients. The number of individuals in the TCR sequencing and HLA analysis was acknowledged as relatively small. Looking at Susac-specific public clones, the researchers identified sixteen in the total CD8+ repertoire and five in the CD8+ TEMRA repertoire.

RNA was extracted using the RNeasy kit, and roughly 0.5 to 1 microgram was reverse transcribed with random hexamers. TCR beta CDR3 regions were amplified with the immunoSEQ multiplex PCR assay covering 54 Vbeta and 13 Jbeta segments. PCR amplification bias was corrected using a synthetic template baseline for primer optimization and computational correction. The authors processed their data as follows. Only productive sequences were kept, with reads annotated to V, D and J genes according to IMGT and analyzed in immunoSEQ Analyzer. Clonality was calculated as one minus the Shannon entropy normalized by log2 of the number of productive unique sequences. For each patient and control, public and private clones were evaluated among the 100 most prevalent clones. A clone was defined as Susac-specific if it was absent from the healthy and MS cohorts, from over 1,000 published viral clones and from other ImmuneACCESS disease sequences. The public reads were reprocessed in TCRdb via fastp at Q25 and MiXCR, keeping in-frame beta chains. Each CDR3 protein appears once, grouped with its most common genes and DNA. V and J calls and clone size were set by TCRdb, not the authors. This sample holds some 130,000 distinct CDR3 sequences; around 95% were observed only once. Together, the top ten hold 0.15% to 0.2% of the sample.

This clonotype appeared once. Its binding antigen is unknown. Within one base of it there is no much larger clone, and no base qualities were kept. One read provides weak support. V lost 3 bases and J lost 2 bases; the stretch between them is 4 bases long. Including the terminal cysteine and phenylalanine, the CDR3 comprises 12 residues. Solely the CDR3 DNA is kept, with 36 bases framed from the first base. CDR1 and CDR2 are drawn from the germline V gene: MGHRA, YSYEKL. High-throughput TCR beta sequencing profiled peripheral blood CD8+ and CD4+ T cells from healthy donors, Susac syndrome patients and multiple sclerosis patients. The Susac syndrome patients fulfilled recently defined diagnostic criteria for definite or probable disease. CD8+ TEMRA cells were enriched by FACS, while bulk CD8+ and CD4+ T cells were purified by magnetic negative isolation. Blood was drawn into EDTA tubes, processed within 24 hours, and PBMCs were isolated by density gradient centrifugation. PBMCs intended for TCR sequencing were frozen in liquid nitrogen and were later thawed in a 37 degrees C water bath. Purity of sorted or isolated CD4+, CD8+ and CD8+ TEMRA cells was at least 90%.

The chain was built from TRBV4-1 and TRBJ2-5, with no confident D gene call. This TCR derives from a human donor with Susac syndrome. The specimen sequenced was CD8+ T cells from PBMCs. The DNA is TGCGCCAGCAGCCACGCTCAAGAGACCCAGTACTTC. Translated, this is CASSHAQETQYF.